This TCR beta chain appears in the sequencing data of a study of T cells after yellow fever vaccination. The study, taken as a whole, reports: There was a small share of clonotypes that showed up in both the CD4 and CD8 compartments. Booster sampling recovered most clones from primary vaccination (96% CD4, just over 85% CD8).

A note on this clonotype: Antigen unknown.

5'RACE template switching added a universal primer site and UMIs to TCR cDNA. A single record per CDR3 protein comes from TCRdb applying MiXCR to the 5' RACE reads. Here the sample spans some 200,000 distinct CDR3 sequences, approximately 3% being singletons. The CDR3 loop spans 13 amino acids. The V and J ends lost 3 bases and 1 base respectively, with 6 bases between them. CDR1 is MGHDK, CDR2 SYGVNS, per germline. The sequences come from CD4+ T cells sorted from PBMCs, collected 10 days after the yellow fever booster vaccination. This chain uses TRBV25-1 with TRBJ1-2; no reliable D call. The clonotype comes from a man between 18 and 35 years old who received the YFV17D yellow fever vaccine. In DNA, the CDR3 is TGTGCCAGCAGTGATGGCAGTAACTATGGCTACACCTTC. It is translated as CASSDGSNYGYTF.